This T cell receptor (beta chain) was obtained from a study of T cell repertoires in cytomegalovirus infection. Study-level background: Indicated by public TCR beta signatures were CMV infection and matching HLA type. Study-level findings and limits: Ex vivo, HLA-C-restricted CMV-specific TCR beta clonotypes prevailed over the rest of the response. Summed public TCR beta family frequency identified CMV carriers bearing the relevant HLA.

TCRdb fed the reads into MiXCR, producing one record per CDR3 protein. The table records about 180,000 distinct CDR3 sequences, about 18% of them present only once. This clonotype turned up a few times. Its antigen is undetermined. The CDR3 covers 15 residues. CDR1 and CDR2 (germline): MGHDK, SYGVNS. The ends were cut back, 3 bases at V and 1 base at J, with 13 bases in the middle. The TCR sequence derives from a human donor in good health (CMV status not recorded). Some clones in this sample may be carry-over from other donors' samples. V and J are TRBV25-1 and TRBJ2-7; the D gene is possibly TRBD1 (5 bases). Sequencing was performed on CD8+ T cells from PBMCs. The CDR3 sequence is CASSDAQVWSYEQYF. The CDR3 DNA reads as TGTGCCAGCAGTGACGCACAGGTTTGGTCCTACGAGCAGTACTTC.